This T cell receptor beta chain was recorded in a study of molecular identifiers for immune sequencing clone quantification. TCRdb analysed the PCR reads with MiXCR anew, one entry per CDR3 protein. The data hold 460,000 or so distinct CDR3 sequences, with about 26% observed a single time. The CDR3 sequence is 15 residues long. Trimming removed 5 bases at V and 1 base at J, with 12 bases between. CDR1 SGHAT and CDR2 FQNNGV come from the germline V gene. A CD8+CD4-CCR7+CD45RA+ gate was used to sort naive CD8 T cells. Sequenced material: naive CD8+ T cells from blood, with Jurkat cell RNA spiked in. Subset here: FACS-sorted CD8+CD4-CCR7+CD45RA+ naive T cells. This TCR was recovered from a human donor in good health. Some libraries in this study had Jurkat cell RNA spiked in. The chain links TRBV11-2 to TRBJ2-1, with D possibly matching TRBD2 (5 bases). The CDR3 loop reads CASSLSGESYNEQFF. The DNA for the CDR3 is TGTGCCAGCAGCCTCTCCGGGGAATCCTACAATGAGCAGTTCTTC. Drawing the rest from reference TRBV11-2 and TRBJ2-1, the complete variable domain is EAGVAQSPRYKIIEKRQSVAFWCNPISGHATLYWYQQILGQGPKLLIQFQNNGVVDDSQLPKDRFSAERLKGVDSTLKIQPAKLEDSAVYLCASSLSGESYNEQFFGPGTRLTVL.